This T cell receptor beta chain was obtained from a study of shared clonotypes between healthy human individuals. Nashville, Tennessee was home to all donors, who were Caucasian adults. About this clone: Its antigen is unidentified.

Germline V gene lookup returns CDR1 SGHKS and CDR2 YYEKEE (reference sequence). V was cut by 1 base and J by 1 base, with 8 bases left in between. The CDR3 runs to 14 residues. General observations from the study: The diversity represented, both genetic and in exposure history, was limited by few donors. Investigators expected sequencing depth to affect clonotype sharing among donors.

The method was immunoSEQ multiplex PCR; TCRdb's version includes in-frame clones alone and lacks a portion of them. The sample has 550,000 to 850,000 clones, just under 75% seen once; the top ten hold 1.8%. The receptor's source is a woman aged 30 to 39 in good health. The chain employs TRBV5-5 and TRBJ1-1; no clear D. The specimen sequenced was memory CD4+ T cells sorted from blood. Documented subset: CD45RA-negative fraction. The CDR3 loop reads CASSLSQWNTEAFF. CDR3 bases: TGTGCCAGCAGCTTGTCACAGTGGAACACTGAAGCTTTCTTT.